This T cell receptor (beta chain) appears in the sequencing data of a study of Graves' ophthalmopathy and Graves' hyperthyroidism. Study details: Peripheral blood sampling preceded any treatment and occurred at initial diagnosis. The study, taken as a whole, reports: Most thyroid clonotypes expanded beyond 0.001 frequency were also found in blood.

Beta-chain TCR CDR3 regions were amplified from RNA transcripts. Investigators did first-round RT-PCR with HTBI primers, then second-round multiplex PCR. TCRdb independently ran MiXCR on the multiplex PCR reads; one entry per CDR3 protein. The sample lists fewer than 250,000 distinct CDR3 sequences; around 28% were seen once. This CDR3 region has 14 residues. The germline V and J ends were trimmed by 8 bases and 1 base, with 14 bases remaining between them. This clonotype was found a few times. Its target is not known. Other autoimmune diseases, uncontrolled infections, pregnancy or lactation ruled patients out of participation. Orbital computed tomography and thyroid ultrasound, along with TRAb, serum thyroxine and clinical symptoms, underpinned diagnosis.

The chain employs TRBV12-3 or TRBV12-4 and TRBJ1-2, with D possibly matching TRBD1 (6 bases). The sequence derives from a man between 45 and 60 years old with Graves' ophthalmopathy. The sample taken for sequencing was peripheral blood. The CDR3 region is CASGTRQVNYGYTF. The CDR3, as DNA: TGTGCCAGCGGAACCCGACAGGTTAACTATGGCTACACCTTC.